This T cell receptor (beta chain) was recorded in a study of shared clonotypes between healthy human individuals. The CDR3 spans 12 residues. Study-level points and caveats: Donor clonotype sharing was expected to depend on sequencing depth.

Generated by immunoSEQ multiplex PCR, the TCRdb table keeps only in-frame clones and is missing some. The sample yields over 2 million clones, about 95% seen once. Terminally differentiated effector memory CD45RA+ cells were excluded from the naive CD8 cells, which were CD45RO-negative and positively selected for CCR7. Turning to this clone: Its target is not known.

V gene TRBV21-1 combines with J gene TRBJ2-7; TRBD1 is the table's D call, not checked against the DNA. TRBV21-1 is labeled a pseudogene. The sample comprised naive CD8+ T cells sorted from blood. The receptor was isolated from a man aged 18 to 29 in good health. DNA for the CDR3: TGTGCCAGCAGCAAAGAAGGGGTCGAGCAGTACTTC. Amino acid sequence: CASSKEGVEQYF.